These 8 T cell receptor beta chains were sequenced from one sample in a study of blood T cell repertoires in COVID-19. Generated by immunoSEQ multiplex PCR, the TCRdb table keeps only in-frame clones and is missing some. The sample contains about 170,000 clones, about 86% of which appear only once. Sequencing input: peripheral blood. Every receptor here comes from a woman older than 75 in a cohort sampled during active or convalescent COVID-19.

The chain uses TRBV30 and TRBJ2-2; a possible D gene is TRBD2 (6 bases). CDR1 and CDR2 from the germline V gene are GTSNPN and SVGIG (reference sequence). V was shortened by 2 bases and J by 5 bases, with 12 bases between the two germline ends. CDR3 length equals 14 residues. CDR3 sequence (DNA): TGTGCCTGGAGTAGGAGGGGTTGGACCGGGGAGCTGTTTTTT. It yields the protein CAWSRRGWTGELFF.

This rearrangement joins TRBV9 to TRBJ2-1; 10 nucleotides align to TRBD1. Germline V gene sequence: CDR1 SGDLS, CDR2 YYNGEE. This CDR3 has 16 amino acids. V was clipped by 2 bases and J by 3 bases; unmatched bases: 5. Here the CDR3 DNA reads TGTGCCAGCAGCGTTGACTGGGACAGGGGCTACAATGAGCAGTTCTTC. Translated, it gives CASSVDWDRGYNEQFF.

This CDR3 is CASSSRQGKFGEQFF. CDR3 nucleotide sequence: TGTGCCAGCAGTTCGAGGCAGGGGAAGTTTGGTGAGCAGTTCTTC. J is TRBJ2-1 and V is TRBV6-5, with D perhaps matching TRBD1 (6 bases). This CDR3 region has 15 residues. V was pared by 4 bases and J by 9 bases, with 19 bases between. CDR1 MNHEY and CDR2 SVGAGI come from the germline V gene.

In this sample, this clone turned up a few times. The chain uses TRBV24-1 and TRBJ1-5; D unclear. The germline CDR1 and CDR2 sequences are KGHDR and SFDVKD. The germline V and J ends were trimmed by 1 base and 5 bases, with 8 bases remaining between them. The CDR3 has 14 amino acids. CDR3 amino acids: CATSDFRRDQPQHF. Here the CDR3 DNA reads TGTGCCACCAGTGATTTCAGACGGGATCAGCCCCAGCATTTT.

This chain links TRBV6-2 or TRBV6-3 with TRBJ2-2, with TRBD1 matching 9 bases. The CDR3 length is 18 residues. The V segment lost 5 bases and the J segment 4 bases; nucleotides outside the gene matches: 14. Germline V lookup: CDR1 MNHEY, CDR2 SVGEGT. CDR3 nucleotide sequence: TGTGCCAGCAGTGAGTTCATGGCACAGGGGGCTTCCACCGGGGAGCTGTTTTTT. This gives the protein CASSEFMAQGASTGELFF.

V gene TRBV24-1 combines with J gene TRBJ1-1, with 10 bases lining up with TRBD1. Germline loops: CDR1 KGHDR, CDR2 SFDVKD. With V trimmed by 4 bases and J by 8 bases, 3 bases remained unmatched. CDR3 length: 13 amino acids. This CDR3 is CATSEGGQGEAFF. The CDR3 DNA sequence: TGTGCCACCAGTGAGGGGGGACAGGGGGAAGCTTTCTTT.

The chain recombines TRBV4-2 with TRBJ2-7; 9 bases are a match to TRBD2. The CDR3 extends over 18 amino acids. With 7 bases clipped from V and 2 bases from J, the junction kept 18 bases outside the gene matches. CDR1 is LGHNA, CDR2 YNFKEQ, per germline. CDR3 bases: TGTGCCAGCACCCAGGGGGGTAGCGGGGGTCACCGGGCCTACGAGCAGTACTTC. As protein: CASTQGGSGGHRAYEQYF.

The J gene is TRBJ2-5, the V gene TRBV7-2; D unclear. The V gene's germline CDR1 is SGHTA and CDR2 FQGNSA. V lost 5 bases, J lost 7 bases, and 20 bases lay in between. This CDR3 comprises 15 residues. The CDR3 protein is CASSPTRSYAGTQYF. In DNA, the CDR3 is TGTGCCAGCAGCCCAACCCGGTCGTACGCCGGGACCCAGTACTTC.